The 29 T cell receptor beta chains in this list originate from one sample, sequenced in a study of shared clonotypes between healthy human individuals. The assay was immunoSEQ multiplex PCR, and TCRdb's table has in-frame clones only and misses some. The table lists some 470,000 clones, 70% to 80% of them singletons. The sample was PBMCs. The receptors derive from a woman aged 40 to 50 in good health. Some clones in this sample may be carry-over from other donors' samples.

This clone was counted a single time. This chain connects TRBV4-3 to TRBJ2-3, with unresolved D. V lost 1 base to trimming and J lost 5 bases, with 16 bases between them. The V gene's germline CDR1 is LGHNA and CDR2 YSLEER. This CDR3 has 16 residues. The CDR3 DNA reads TGCGCCAGCAGCCAAGTCAAGATTGTGCGCAGAGATACGCAGTATTTT. Its translation: CASSQVKIVRRDTQYF.

The chain carries TRBV19 and TRBJ2-5; D is possibly TRBD1 or TRBD2 (5 bases each). The DNA matches TRBJ2-7 better at its end, which makes the J call doubtful. CDR1 is LNHDA, CDR2 SQIVND, per germline (reference sequence). The CDR3 loop spans 14 amino acids. CDR3 protein: CASSIRDGAYEQYF. CDR3 coding DNA: TGTGCCAGTAGTATCCGGGACGGAGCCTACGAGCAGTACTTC.

This clone was picked up one time. The chain has TRBV29-1 and TRBJ1-5; no definite D call. The V end was cut by 5 bases, the J end by 9 bases, with 11 bases between. Per the germline V gene, CDR1 is SQVTM and CDR2 is ANQGSEA. CDR3 length: 11 residues. CDR3 sequence: CSVQMEGPQHF. The CDR3 coding sequence is TGCAGCGTTCAAATGGAGGGGCCCCAGCATTTT.

The chain has TRBV28 and TRBJ1-2, with TRBD1 identical over 9 bases. The germline V gene has CDR1 MDHEN and CDR2 SYDVKM. Trimming removed 10 bases from V and 7 bases from J; junction bases left unmatched: 10. There are 13 residues in the CDR3. CDR3 region: CATTPGQGFGYTF. The CDR3 bases are TGTGCCACCACACCGGGACAGGGATTTGGCTACACCTTC.

The table lists this clone with a few counts. Other DNA sequences in this sample translate to the same CDR3. J is TRBJ1-4 and V is TRBV5-6; 10 positions agree with TRBD1. CDR1 SGHDT and CDR2 YYEEEE come from the germline V gene. The CDR3 is made up of 15 amino acids. Trimming removed 4 bases from V and 5 bases from J; junction bases left unmatched: 5. As DNA, the CDR3 is TGTGCCAGCAGCCTAGGACAGGGGGGAAATGAAAAACTGTTTTTT. It yields the protein CASSLGQGGNEKLFF.

This clone has more than one count but fewer than ten. The chain is built from TRBV7-2 and TRBJ1-1, with a possible D match to TRBD1 (5 bases). Trimming removed 5 bases at V and 7 bases at J, with 14 bases between. CDR1 and CDR2 from the germline V gene are SGHTA and FQGNSA. The CDR3 has 13 amino acids. The CDR3 DNA is TGTGCCAGCAGCGCACCCGGGACGAGTGAAGCTTTCTTT. It specifies CASSAPGTSEAFF.

This clone was detected once. This rearrangement joins TRBV30 to TRBJ2-7, with 11 bases that match TRBD2. Germline trimming cut 5 bases from V and 2 bases from J; bases unmatched to any gene: 8. Germline V CDR1 and CDR2: GTSNPN, SVGIG (reference sequence). The CDR3 runs to 15 residues. The CDR3, as DNA: TGTGCCTGGGATTCCGGGACTAGCGGTCCCTACGAGCAGTACTTC. Its translation: CAWDSGTSGPYEQYF. The complete variable domain, with remaining parts taken from reference TRBV30 and TRBJ2-7, reads SQTIHQWPATLVQPVGSPLSLECTVEGTSNPNLYWYRQAAGRGLQLLFYSVGIGQISSEVPQNLSASRPQDRQFILSSKKLLLSDSGFYLCAWDSGTSGPYEQYFGPGTRLTVT.

The chain has TRBV5-1 and TRBJ2-1; weak D call: TRBD2 (5 bases). Germline-derived CDR1 and CDR2 are SGHRS and YFSETQ. This CDR3 has 15 amino acids. V gave up 0 bases and J gave up 4 bases, with 11 bases separating them. CDR3 loop: CASSLVGAAYNEQFF. The CDR3 DNA reads TGCGCCAGCAGCTTGGTGGGAGCAGCATACAATGAGCAGTTCTTC.

This sequence joins TRBV28 and TRBJ1-1; tentatively, D is TRBD1 (6 bases). The CDR3 runs to 15 residues. Germline CDR1 reads MDHEN; CDR2 reads SYDVKM. Trimming shortened V by 5 bases and J by 1 base, and 14 bases separated the two germline ends. The CDR3 DNA follows: TGTGCCAGCAGTCCCCCGACAGGTTCGAACACTGAAGCTTTCTTT. Translating it yields CASSPPTGSNTEAFF.

The chain employs TRBV5-6 and TRBJ2-1, with 7 bases that match TRBD2. V shed 0 bases and J 8 bases; nucleotides not matched to a gene: 5. This CDR3 comprises 14 residues. In germline, CDR1 is SGHDT, CDR2 YYEEEE. The CDR3 reads CASSLGLALDEQFF. As DNA, the CDR3 is TGTGCCAGCAGCTTGGGACTAGCTTTGGATGAGCAGTTCTTC.

This clone was found once. The chain carries TRBV7-9 and TRBJ1-6; TRBD1 matches at 7 bases. Trimming cost V 4 bases and J 9 bases; bases outside gene matches: 9. Per the germline V gene, CDR1 is SEHNR and CDR2 is FQNEAQ (reference sequence). CDR3 length: 15 amino acids. CDR3 sequence: CASSSLTGRSSPLHF. The CDR3 coding sequence is TGTGCCAGCAGCTCCTTGACAGGGAGGTCTTCACCCCTCCACTTT.

J is TRBJ2-2 and V is TRBV28; D could derive from TRBD1 or TRBD2 (5 bases each). V lost 4 bases to trimming and J lost 3 bases, with 15 bases between them. This CDR3 has 16 amino acids. Germline CDR1 reads MDHEN; CDR2 reads SYDVKM. CDR3 DNA: TGTGCCAGCAGTTCATTCCTCGGGGCTTACACCGGGGAGCTGTTTTTT. Protein: CASSSFLGAYTGELFF.

The table lists this clone with many counts. The gene calls are TRBV6-5 and TRBJ2-1, with D unresolved. Deletions cut 4 bases from V and 1 base from J, with 5 bases between. The CDR3 runs 13 residues. Germline CDR1 is MNHEY and CDR2 is SVGAGI. The CDR3 region is CASSSGSYNEQFF. Here the CDR3 DNA reads TGTGCCAGCAGTTCCGGGTCCTACAATGAGCAGTTCTTC.

The chain uses TRBV18 and TRBJ1-2; TRBD1 is a possible D gene (5 bases). V was trimmed by 1 base and J by 8 bases, leaving 17 bases between them. The length of the CDR3 is 15 residues. Germline CDR1 KGHSH, CDR2 LQKENI. CDR3 amino acids: CASSPQGAVMEGYTF. DNA of the CDR3: TGTGCCAGCTCACCACAAGGGGCTGTTATGGAAGGCTACACCTTC. Based on the CDR3 plus reference TRBV18 and TRBJ1-2, the full variable domain is NAGVMQNPRHLVRRRGQEARLRCSPMKGHSHVYWYRQLPEEGLKFMVYLQKENIIDESGMPKERFSAEFPKEGPSILRIQQVVRGDSAAYFCASSPQGAVMEGYTFGSGTRLTVV.

The CDR3 DNA is TGTGCCAGCAGTTACTCGACTAAAGGGACACGCCGCTACTTC. Translating gives CASSYSTKGTRRYF. This rearrangement joins TRBV6-5 to TRBJ2-7, with D maybe TRBD1 (6 bases). CDR3 size: 14 residues. Germline CDR1 reads MNHEY; CDR2 reads SVGAGI. The V end lost 0 bases, the J end lost 13 bases, and 19 bases lay between the germline ends.

This clone showed up just a few times. J is TRBJ2-2 and V is TRBV19, with unresolved D. Trimming took off 4 bases at V and 1 base at J, with 16 bases between the two ends. CDR3 length equals 17 residues. Germline CDR1 LNHDA, CDR2 SQIVND (reference sequence). The DNA of the CDR3 is TGTGCCAGTAGTAGGGCCCTCCAGACACTGAACACCGGGGAGCTGTTTTTT. The encoded protein is CASSRALQTLNTGELFF.

The rearrangement joins TRBV7-2 to TRBJ2-1, with no clear D. Per the germline V gene, CDR1 is SGHTA and CDR2 is FQGNSA. This CDR3 is 13 amino acids long. V gave up 7 bases and J gave up 5 bases, with 12 bases separating them. This CDR3 is CASTLRRDNEQFF. In DNA form, the CDR3 reads TGTGCCAGCACTCTGAGACGGGACAATGAGCAGTTCTTC.

In this sample, this clone turned up a few times. The J gene is TRBJ1-1, the V gene TRBV6-1, with 7 bases lining up with TRBD1. The V gene's germline CDR1 is MNHNS and CDR2 SASEGT. The CDR3 covers 17 residues. The J segment lost 3 bases and the V segment lost 2 bases, leaving 12 bases of the junction unmatched. The CDR3 here is CASSERVFSRGHTEAFF. CDR3 bases: TGTGCCAGCAGTGAAAGGGTGTTTAGTAGGGGGCACACTGAAGCTTTCTTT.

The chain joins TRBV2 to TRBJ2-7; TRBD1 aligns across 7 bases. The CDR3 sequence is 15 residues long. Germline CDR1 is SNHLY and CDR2 is FYNNEI. V shed 11 bases, J shed 1 base, and the junction held 14 bases outside the gene matches. The CDR3 DNA sequence: TGTGCCGGTTCTTTAGGTAGGGGGCAGTCCTACGAGCAGTACTTC. It yields the protein CAGSLGRGQSYEQYF.

The sample holds one count of this clone. The chain recombines TRBV4-3 with TRBJ2-7; tentatively, D is TRBD1 or TRBD2 (5 bases each). Germline V gene data show CDR1 as LGHNA and CDR2 as YSLEER. The length of the CDR3 is 15 residues. V lost 0 bases, J lost 3 bases, and 12 bases lay in between. CDR3 amino acids: CASSQEFAGSYEQYF. CDR3 DNA: TGCGCCAGCAGCCAAGAATTCGCAGGGAGCTACGAGCAGTACTTC.

The chain employs TRBV2 and TRBJ1-4; perhaps TRBD1 as D (6 bases). V gave up 7 bases and J gave up 0 bases, with 9 bases separating them. Germline CDR1 is SNHLY and CDR2 is FYNNEI. The CDR3 sequence is 14 residues long. The CDR3 coding sequence is TGTGCCAGCACAGGGGCCCCAACTAATGAAAAACTGTTTTTT. Residues: CASTGAPTNEKLFF.

The V call is TRBV28, the J call TRBJ1-5, with 7 positions matching TRBD1. The CDR3 sequence is 15 residues long. The V and J ends lost 3 bases and 6 bases, in that order; junction bases with no gene match: 8. CDR1 is MDHEN and CDR2 is SYDVKM in the germline V gene. The CDR3 protein is CASSFSHRGGQPQHF. CDR3 coding DNA: TGTGCCAGCAGTTTCTCGCACAGGGGTGGTCAGCCCCAGCATTTT.

This clone was found a few times. The chain employs TRBV28 and TRBJ2-2; D is possibly TRBD1 (6 bases). CDR1 is MDHEN, CDR2 SYDVKM, per germline. The CDR3 has 13 amino acids. Trimming left V 5 bases short and J 6 bases short, with 10 bases between. CDR3 nucleotide sequence: TGTGCCAGCAGTGTGACAGGTCCCGGGGAGCTGTTTTTT. Protein: CASSVTGPGELFF. The whole variable domain, filled in from reference TRBV28 and TRBJ2-2, reads DVKVTQSSRYLVKRTGEKVFLECVQDMDHENMFWYRQDPGLGLRLIYFSYDVKMKEKGDIPEGYSVSREKKERFSLILESASTNQTSMYLCASSVTGPGELFFGEGSRLTVL.

This clone showed up just a few times. The rearrangement joins TRBV5-1 to TRBJ2-7; D ambiguous. This CDR3 has 13 residues. Germline V gene data show CDR1 as SGHRS and CDR2 as YFSETQ. Trimming cost V 0 bases and J 1 base, with 5 bases left between them. The CDR3 DNA sequence: TGCGCCAGCAGCTTGGGTGTTTCCTACGAGCAGTACTTC. It encodes CASSLGVSYEQYF. The variable domain in full, with the rest retrieved from reference TRBV5-1 and TRBJ2-7, is KAGVTQTPRYLIKTRGQQVTLSCSPISGHRSVSWYQQTPGQGLQFLFEYFSETQRNKGNFPGRFSGRQFSNSRSEMNVSTLELGDSALYLCASSLGVSYEQYFGPGTRLTVT.

The chain has TRBV10-3 and TRBJ1-2; possibly TRBD1 for D (6 bases). Germline assignment: CDR1 ENHRY and CDR2 SYGVKD. This CDR3 spans 14 amino acids. V lost 2 bases and J lost 3, with 10 bases in between. This CDR3 is CAISEPQGYYGYTF. CDR3 bases: TGTGCCATCAGTGAGCCACAGGGCTACTATGGCTACACCTTC.

This clone was observed a handful of times. The rearrangement uses TRBV7-9 and TRBJ2-2; D not resolved. The CDR3 sequence is 13 residues long. CDR1 and CDR2 from the germline V gene are SEHNR and FQNEAQ (reference sequence). The V and J ends lost 5 bases and 6 bases respectively, with 10 bases between them. The DNA of the CDR3 is TGTGCCAGCAGCCAAGATGGGGCCGGGGAGCTGTTTTTT. This codes for CASSQDGAGELFF.

The chain joins TRBV7-2 to TRBJ2-7; D unclear. V was clipped by 0 bases and J by 5 bases, with 11 bases between them. Germline V gene sequence: CDR1 SGHTA, CDR2 FQGNSA. The CDR3 sequence is 14 residues long. CDR3 sequence reads: CASSLARAFNEQYF. DNA for the CDR3: TGTGCCAGCAGCTTAGCAAGAGCTTTCAACGAGCAGTACTTC.

The genes are TRBV7-9 and TRBJ1-3; 7 bases align to TRBD1. V trimming: 5 bases; J trimming: 4 bases; junction bases outside the gene matches: 5. The CDR3 has 14 amino acids. Germline assignment: CDR1 SEHNR and CDR2 FQNEAQ (reference sequence). CDR3 coding DNA: TGTGCCAGCAGCGCGACAGGGATCGGAAACACCATATATTTT. This gives the protein CASSATGIGNTIYF. The whole variable domain, remainder taken from reference TRBV7-9 and TRBJ1-3, is DTGVSQNPRHKITKRGQNVTFRCDPISEHNRLYWYRQTLGQGPEFLTYFQNEAQLEKSRLLSDRFSAERPKGSFSTLEIQRTEQGDSAMYLCASSATGIGNTIYFGEGSWLTVV.

The CDR3 DNA reads TGCGCCAGCAGCCCTCCCGAATGGACTAGCGGGATGATCAGCTACAATGAGCAGTTCTTC. It specifies CASSPPEWTSGMISYNEQFF. The chain recombines TRBV5-1 with TRBJ2-1; TRBD2 matches 12 bases. Germline values: CDR1 SGHRS, CDR2 YFSETQ. The CDR3 contains 20 residues. The V and J ends lost 4 bases and 3 bases, in that order; junction bases with no gene match: 17.